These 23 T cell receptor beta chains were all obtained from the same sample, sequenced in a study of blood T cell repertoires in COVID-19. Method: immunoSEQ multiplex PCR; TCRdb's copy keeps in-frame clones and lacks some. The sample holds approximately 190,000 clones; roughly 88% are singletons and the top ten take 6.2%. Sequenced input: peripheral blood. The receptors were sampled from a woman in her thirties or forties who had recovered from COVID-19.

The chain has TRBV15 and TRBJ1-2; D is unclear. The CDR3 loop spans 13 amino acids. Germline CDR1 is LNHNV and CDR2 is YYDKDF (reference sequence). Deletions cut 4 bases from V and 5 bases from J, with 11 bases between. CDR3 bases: TGTGCCACCAGCACTGCCTCGGGGTATGGCTACACCTTC. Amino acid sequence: CATSTASGYGYTF.

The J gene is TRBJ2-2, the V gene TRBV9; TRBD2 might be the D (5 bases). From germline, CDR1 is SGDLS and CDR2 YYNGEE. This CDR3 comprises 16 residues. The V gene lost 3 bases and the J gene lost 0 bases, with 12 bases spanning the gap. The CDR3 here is CASSAAGYPNTGELFF. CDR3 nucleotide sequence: TGTGCCAGCAGCGCGGCGGGCTACCCGAACACCGGGGAGCTGTTTTTT.

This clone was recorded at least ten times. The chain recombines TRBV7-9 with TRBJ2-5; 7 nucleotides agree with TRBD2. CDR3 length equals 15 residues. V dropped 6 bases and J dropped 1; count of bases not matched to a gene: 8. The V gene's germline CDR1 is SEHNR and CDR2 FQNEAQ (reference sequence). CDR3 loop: CASRGGDGSQETQYF. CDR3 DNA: TGTGCCAGCAGGGGAGGGGACGGGTCCCAAGAGACCCAGTACTTC.

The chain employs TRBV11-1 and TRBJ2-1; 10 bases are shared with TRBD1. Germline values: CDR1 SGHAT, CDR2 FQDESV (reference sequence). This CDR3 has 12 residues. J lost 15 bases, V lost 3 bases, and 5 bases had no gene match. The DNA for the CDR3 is TGTGCCAGCAGCTTTGCCGGGACAGGGGCGTTCTTC. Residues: CASSFAGTGAFF.

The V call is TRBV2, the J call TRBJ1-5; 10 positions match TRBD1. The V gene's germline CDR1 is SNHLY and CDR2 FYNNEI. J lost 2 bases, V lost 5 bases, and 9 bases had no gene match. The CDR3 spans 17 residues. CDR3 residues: CASSSGTGDRRNQPQHF. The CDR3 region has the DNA TGTGCCAGCAGTTCCGGGACAGGGGACCGTCGCAATCAGCCCCAGCATTTT. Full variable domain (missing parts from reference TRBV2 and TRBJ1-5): EPEVTQTPSHQVTQMGQEVILRCVPISNHLYFYWYRQILGQKVEFLVSFYNNEISEKSEIFDDQFSVERPDGSNFTLKIRSTKLEDSAMYFCASSSGTGDRRNQPQHFGDGTRLSIL.

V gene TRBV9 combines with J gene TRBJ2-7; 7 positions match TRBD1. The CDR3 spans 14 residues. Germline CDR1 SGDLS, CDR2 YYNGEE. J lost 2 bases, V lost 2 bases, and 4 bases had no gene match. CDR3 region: CASSVGTVPYEQYF. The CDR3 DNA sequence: TGTGCCAGCAGCGTTGGGACAGTCCCCTACGAGCAGTACTTC.

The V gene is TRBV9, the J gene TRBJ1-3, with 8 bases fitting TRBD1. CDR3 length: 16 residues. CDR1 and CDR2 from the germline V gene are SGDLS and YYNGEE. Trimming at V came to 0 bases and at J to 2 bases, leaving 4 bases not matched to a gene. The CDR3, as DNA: TGTGCCAGCAGCGTAGATTCAGGGGGCACTGGAAACACCATATATTTT. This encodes CASSVDSGGTGNTIYF.

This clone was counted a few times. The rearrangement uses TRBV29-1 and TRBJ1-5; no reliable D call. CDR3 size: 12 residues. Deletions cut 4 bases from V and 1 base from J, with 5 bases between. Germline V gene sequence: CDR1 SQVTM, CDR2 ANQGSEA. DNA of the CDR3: TGCAGCGTTGCCGGGAGCAATCAGCCCCAGCATTTT. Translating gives CSVAGSNQPQHF.

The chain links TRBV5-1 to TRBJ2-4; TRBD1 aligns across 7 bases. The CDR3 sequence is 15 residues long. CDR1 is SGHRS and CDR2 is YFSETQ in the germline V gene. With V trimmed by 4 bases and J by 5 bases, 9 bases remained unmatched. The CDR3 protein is CASSPGDRDENIQYF. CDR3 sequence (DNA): TGCGCCAGCAGCCCGGGTGACAGGGATGAAAACATTCAGTACTTC.

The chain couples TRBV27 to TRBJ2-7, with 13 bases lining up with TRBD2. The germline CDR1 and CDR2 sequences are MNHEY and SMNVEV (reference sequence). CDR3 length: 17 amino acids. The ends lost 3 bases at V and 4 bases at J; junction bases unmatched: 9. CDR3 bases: TGTGCCAGCAGTTTGCAGATTGGGACTAGCGGGATTTACGAGCAGTACTTC. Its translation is CASSLQIGTSGIYEQYF.

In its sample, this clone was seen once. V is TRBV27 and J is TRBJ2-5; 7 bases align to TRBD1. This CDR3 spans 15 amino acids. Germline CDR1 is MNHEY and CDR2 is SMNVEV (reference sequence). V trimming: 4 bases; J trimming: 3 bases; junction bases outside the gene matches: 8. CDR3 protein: CASSSLTGTKETQYF. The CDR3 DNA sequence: TGTGCCAGCAGTTCGCTGACAGGGACCAAAGAGACCCAGTACTTC.

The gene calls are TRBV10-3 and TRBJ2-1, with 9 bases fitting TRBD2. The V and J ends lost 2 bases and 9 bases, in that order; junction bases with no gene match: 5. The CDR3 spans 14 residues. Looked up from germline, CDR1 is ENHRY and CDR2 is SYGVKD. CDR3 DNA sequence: TGTGCCATCAGTGAGGGGCTAGCGGGACTTGAGCAGTTCTTC. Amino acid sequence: CAISEGLAGLEQFF.

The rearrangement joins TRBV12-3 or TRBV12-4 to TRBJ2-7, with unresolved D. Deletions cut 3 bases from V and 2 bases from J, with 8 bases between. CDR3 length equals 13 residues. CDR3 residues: CASSFSAAYEQYF. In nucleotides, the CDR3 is TGTGCCAGCAGTTTCAGTGCGGCCTACGAGCAGTACTTC.

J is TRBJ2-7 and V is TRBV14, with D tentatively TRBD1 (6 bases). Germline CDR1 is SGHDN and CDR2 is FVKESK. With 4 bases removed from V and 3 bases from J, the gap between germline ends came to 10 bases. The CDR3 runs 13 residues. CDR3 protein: CASSPDRNYEQYF. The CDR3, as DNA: TGTGCCAGCAGCCCGGACAGAAACTACGAGCAGTACTTC.

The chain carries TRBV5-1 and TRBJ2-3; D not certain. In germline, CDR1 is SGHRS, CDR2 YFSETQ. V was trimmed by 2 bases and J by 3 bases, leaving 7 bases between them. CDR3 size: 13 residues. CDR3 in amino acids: CASSLSGTDTQYF. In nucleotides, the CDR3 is TGCGCCAGCAGCTTATCCGGGACAGATACGCAGTATTTT.

The CDR3 reads CASSLGAGTGSQPQHF. Written as DNA, the CDR3 is TGTGCCAGCAGCTTAGGAGCCGGGACAGGGAGTCAGCCCCAGCATTTT. V is TRBV7-2 and J is TRBJ1-5, with 9 bases that match TRBD1. CDR1 is SGHTA, CDR2 FQGNSA, per germline. Losses at the gene ends were 1 base for V and 6 bases for J; bases not matched to a gene: 7. This CDR3 spans 16 amino acids.

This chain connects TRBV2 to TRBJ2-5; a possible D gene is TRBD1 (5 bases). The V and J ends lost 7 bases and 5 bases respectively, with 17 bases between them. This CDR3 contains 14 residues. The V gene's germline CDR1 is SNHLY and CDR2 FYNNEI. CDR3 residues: CASKESPKGETQYF. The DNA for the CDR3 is TGTGCCAGCAAGGAGAGCCCTAAGGGGGAGACCCAGTACTTC.

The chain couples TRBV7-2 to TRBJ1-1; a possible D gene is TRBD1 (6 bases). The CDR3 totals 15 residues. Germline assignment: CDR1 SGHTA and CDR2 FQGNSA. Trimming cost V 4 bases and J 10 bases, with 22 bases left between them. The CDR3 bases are TGTGCCAGCAGCTCTTCCGGGACAACCGGCGGGGGAGCTTTCTTT. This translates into CASSSSGTTGGGAFF.

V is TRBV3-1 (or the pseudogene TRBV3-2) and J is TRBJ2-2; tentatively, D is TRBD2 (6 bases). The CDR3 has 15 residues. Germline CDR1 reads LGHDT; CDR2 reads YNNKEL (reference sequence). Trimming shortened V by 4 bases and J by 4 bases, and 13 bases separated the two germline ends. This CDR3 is CASSPHGSGTGELFF. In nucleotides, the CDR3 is TGTGCCAGCAGCCCTCACGGGAGTGGCACCGGGGAGCTGTTTTTT.

The CDR3 DNA follows: TGTGCCAGCAGCTTACAGGACTTCCTTCGGGTGGGCTACACCTTC. This sequence encodes CASSLQDFLRVGYTF. The V and J genes are TRBV7-9 and TRBJ1-2; no definite D call. This CDR3 has 15 residues. V was trimmed by 2 bases and J by 8 bases, leaving 18 bases between them. Germline CDR1 SEHNR, CDR2 FQNEAQ (reference sequence). The complete variable domain, with remaining parts taken from reference TRBV7-9 and TRBJ1-2, reads DTGVSQNPRHKITKRGQNVTFRCDPISEHNRLYWYRQTLGQGPEFLTYFQNEAQLEKSRLLSDRFSAERPKGSFSTLEIQRTEQGDSAMYLCASSLQDFLRVGYTFGSGTRLTVV.

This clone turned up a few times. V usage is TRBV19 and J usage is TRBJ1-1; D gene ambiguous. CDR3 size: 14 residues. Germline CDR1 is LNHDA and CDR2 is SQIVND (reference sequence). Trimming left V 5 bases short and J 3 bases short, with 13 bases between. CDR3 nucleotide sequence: TGTGCCAGTAGTGCCAGGAGGGTGGACACTGAAGCTTTCTTT. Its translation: CASSARRVDTEAFF.

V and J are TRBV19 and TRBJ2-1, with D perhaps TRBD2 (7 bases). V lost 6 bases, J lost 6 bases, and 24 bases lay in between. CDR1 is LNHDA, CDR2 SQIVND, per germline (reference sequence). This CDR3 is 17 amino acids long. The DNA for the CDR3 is TGTGCCAGTAGACAAGTATGGGGGCTAGCGGATCTCAATGAGCAGTTCTTC. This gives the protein CASRQVWGLADLNEQFF.

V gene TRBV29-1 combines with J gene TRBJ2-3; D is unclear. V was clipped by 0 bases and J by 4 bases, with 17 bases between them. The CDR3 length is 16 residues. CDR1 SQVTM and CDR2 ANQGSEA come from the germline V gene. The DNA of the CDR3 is TGCAGCGTTGAAGATTCAGATAGGCCGACACCAGATACGCAGTATTTT. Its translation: CSVEDSDRPTPDTQYF.